The following is a T cell receptor beta chain sequence with its context. What it binds is unknown. This entry is derived from a study of blood T cells in healthy people across ages. Study findings and constraints: Since the PBMCs were unsorted, naive and antigen-experienced cells could not be conclusively compared.

The CDR3 runs 15 residues. Trimming stripped 2 bases from V and 5 bases from J, with 15 bases between. Looked up from germline, CDR1 is SGHRS and CDR2 is YFSETQ. Then a second PCR, running about 6 to 11 cycles, was carried out with a sample-barcoded 5' primer and a J-beta primer mix. The template-switch adaptor, which had 12 random nucleotides, put a tag on each cDNA molecule. Using its own MiXCR run on the 5' RACE reads, TCRdb lists one record per CDR3 protein. The sample holds 650,000 or so distinct CDR3 sequences, 45% to 60% seen once. Material for sequencing was blood. This receptor was identified in a woman older than 75 in good health. The gene calls are TRBV5-1 and TRBJ2-3; no definite D call. CDR3 sequence reads: CASSFQGKRGDTQYF. The CDR3 DNA reads TGCGCCAGCAGCTTTCAAGGCAAGCGTGGAGATACGCAGTATTTT.